This T cell receptor (beta chain) is from a study of T-cell reconstitution after alpha-beta-depleted transplantation in children. Unique molecular identifiers were used to barcode this TCRbeta library. TCRdb reprocessed the PCR reads with MiXCR, giving one entry per CDR3 protein. Here the sample spans about 690,000 distinct CDR3 sequences, 16% being singletons. The V end lost 0 bases, the J end lost 4 bases, and 10 bases lay between the germline ends. The CDR3 is 15 amino acids. CDR1 and CDR2 (germline): LGHDT, YNNKEL (reference sequence). The TCR was taken from a human donor who donated a stem cell graft to a child with acute myeloid leukemia. This specimen was PBMCs from the stem cell graft donor, taken from the stem cell graft. V and J are TRBV3-1 and TRBJ2-1, with D perhaps TRBD1 (6 bases). CDR3 sequence reads: CASSQDRGLYNEQFF. The CDR3 DNA sequence: TGTGCCAGCAGCCAAGACAGGGGCCTATACAATGAGCAGTTCTTC.